The source of this TCR beta chain is a study of shared clonotypes between healthy human individuals. V lost 4 bases and J lost 0, with 8 bases in between. Germline CDR1 is SGDLS and CDR2 is YYNGEE. The length of the CDR3 is 14 residues. Using immunoSEQ multiplex PCR, the repertoire was profiled, and TCRdb retains in-frame clones only, with some absent. This sample yields 2 million to 2.5 million clones, of which just under 95% are seen a single time; about 0.41% belongs to the top ten. The source of this sequence is a man aged 18 to 29 in good health. Some clones in this sample may be carry-over from other donors' samples. Input material: naive CD4+ T cells from PBMCs. The subset is: CD45RA+ positively selected. This chain connects TRBV9 to TRBJ1-3; D not resolved. For the CDR3, the DNA is TGTGCCAGCAGCTTCGAAGTCTCTGGAAACACCATATATTTT. Translation: CASSFEVSGNTIYF. The full variable domain, completed using reference TRBV9 and TRBJ1-3, is DSGVTQTPKHLITATGQRVTLRCSPRSGDLSVYWYQQSLDQGLQFLIQYYNGEERAKGNILERFSAQQFPDLHSELNLSSLELGDSALYFCASSFEVSGNTIYFGEGSWLTVV.